This T cell receptor (beta chain) was obtained from a study of regulatory T cells in long-lasting Graves disease. The time point denotes: persistent/refractory GD, antithyroid drugs over 5 years with positive TRAb. PBMC-extracted RNA yielded the TCR library. Sequencing libraries for TCR beta were prepared with iRepertoire HTBI primers and Arm-PCR of CDR3 regions. TCRdb used MiXCR to reprocess the multiplex PCR reads, holding one entry per CDR3 protein. The sample has some 370,000 distinct CDR3 sequences; around 23% are singletons. V lost 6 bases and J lost 4, with 18 bases in between. The CDR3 is made up of 14 amino acids. CDR1 DFQATT and CDR2 SNEGSKA come from the germline V gene (reference sequence). This clonotype showed up many times.

The clonotype comes from a woman in her forties with Graves disease. The material was peripheral blood mononuclear cells (PBMCs), obtained when the disease was refractory, from a patient treated with antithyroid drugs. The V and J genes are TRBV20-1 and TRBJ1-2; possibly TRBD1 for D (6 bases). CDR3 loop: CSAGGPGTLYGYTF. CDR3 in DNA: TGCAGTGCCGGGGGGCCCGGGACACTCTATGGCTACACCTTC.